This T cell receptor beta chain is from a study of OX40 agonist ivuxolimab in advanced cancers. Study-wide context: The patients' treatment was ivuxolimab, an agonistic anti-OX40 (CD134) antibody. Three patients had partial responses: one hepatocellular carcinoma, two cutaneous melanoma.

TCRdb's table, derived via immunoSEQ multiplex PCR, lists solely in-frame clones and lacks some. This repertoire shows more than 70,000 clones, approximately 80% found once; its top ten account for over 0.4%. Germline CDR1 KGHSH, CDR2 LQKENI. The CDR3 runs 14 residues. The V end lost 3 bases, the J end lost 5 bases, and 10 bases lay between the germline ends. The V gene is TRBV18, the J gene TRBJ2-2; tentative D call: TRBD1 (5 bases). This sequence was found in an adult with an advanced solid tumor such as melanoma, head and neck, liver or kidney cancer. Specimen: CD4+ or CD8+ T cells sorted from blood, collected in a trial of the OX40 agonist ivuxolimab. The CDR3 nucleotides read TGTGCCAGCTCACCCGCCACAGGTACCGGGGAGCTGTTTTTT. Its protein is CASSPATGTGELFF.